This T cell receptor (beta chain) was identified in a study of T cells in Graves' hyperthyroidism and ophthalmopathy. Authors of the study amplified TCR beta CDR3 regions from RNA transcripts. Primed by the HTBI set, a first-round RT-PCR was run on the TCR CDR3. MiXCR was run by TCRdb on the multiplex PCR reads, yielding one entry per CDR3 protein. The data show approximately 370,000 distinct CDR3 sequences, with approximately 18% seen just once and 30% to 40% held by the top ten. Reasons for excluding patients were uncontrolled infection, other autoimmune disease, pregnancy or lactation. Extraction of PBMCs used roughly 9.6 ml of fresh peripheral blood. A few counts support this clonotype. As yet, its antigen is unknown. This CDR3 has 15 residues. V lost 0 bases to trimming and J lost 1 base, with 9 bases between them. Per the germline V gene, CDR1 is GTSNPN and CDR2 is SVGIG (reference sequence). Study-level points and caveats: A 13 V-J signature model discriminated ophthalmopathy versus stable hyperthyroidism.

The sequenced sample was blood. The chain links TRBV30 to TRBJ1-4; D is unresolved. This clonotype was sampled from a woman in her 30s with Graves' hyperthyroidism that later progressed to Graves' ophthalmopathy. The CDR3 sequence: CAWSVGIGTNEKLFF. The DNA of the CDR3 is TGTGCCTGGAGTGTGGGGATAGGAACTAATGAAAAACTGTTTTTT.